The source of this T cell receptor (beta chain) is a study of OX40 agonist ivuxolimab in advanced cancers. For the study at large: Recorded diagnoses for dose-escalation patients were hepatocellular carcinoma, melanoma, renal cell or head and neck cancer. Partial responses occurred in Three dose-escalation patients, one with hepatocellular carcinoma and two with cutaneous melanoma.

This CDR3 contains 15 residues. The germline gives CDR1 MGHRA, CDR2 YSYEKL. The trim removed 2 bases at V and 2 bases at J, leaving 6 bases unmatched. The repertoire was sequenced with immunoSEQ multiplex PCR; TCRdb's copy has only in-frame clones and lacks some. This table holds some 41,000 clones, more than 70% found once. Findings and limits, study-wide: The antigen specificity of the peripheral T cells (those that were expanded) was not determined.

With respect to this clone: Its specificity is not known.

This TCR came from an adult with an advanced solid tumor such as melanoma, head and neck, liver or kidney cancer. The chain couples TRBV4-1 to TRBJ2-7, with 7 bases aligning to TRBD1. Sequenced material: CD4+ or CD8+ T cells sorted from blood, taken in a trial of the OX40 agonist ivuxolimab. CDR3 sequence: CASSQSSGQTYEQYF. The CDR3 bases are TGCGCCAGCAGCCAAAGTTCGGGACAGACCTACGAGCAGTACTTC.